This entry concerns a single T cell receptor (beta chain). This sample is drawn from a study of response to subunit inactivated influenza vaccine. TCRdb itself ran the RT-PCR reads through MiXCR, one entry per CDR3 protein. This table has 550,000 to 800,000 distinct CDR3 sequences, about 15% appearing once. The CDR3 spans 16 residues. The V and J ends lost 1 base and 1 base respectively, with 12 bases between them. The chain carries TRBV12-3 or TRBV12-4 and TRBJ2-3, with D tentatively TRBD2 (5 bases). This clonotype was obtained from a man in his forties or fifties who received an inactivated influenza vaccine. The sample was PBMCs from blood, taken 12 days after vaccination. The CDR3 sequence is CASSLVEGSGTDTQYF. The CDR3 DNA is TGTGCCAGCAGTTTAGTCGAGGGCTCCGGCACAGATACGCAGTATTTT.